This T cell receptor beta chain originates from a study of identical twins. General study findings and limits: Invariant MAIT and iNKT cells may have partly biased zero-insertion analyses.

V dropped 0 bases and J dropped 7 bases, with 8 bases sitting between them. The CDR3 extends over 13 amino acids. Germline loops: CDR1 LNHNV, CDR2 YYDKDF (reference sequence). About this clonotype itself: Its cognate antigen is unknown.

TCRdb recomputed calls from the 5' RACE reads with MiXCR, one row per CDR3 protein. The sample records around 280,000 distinct CDR3 sequences, approximately 8% being singletons. These data were also filed under a second study, of yellow fever vaccine responses in identical twins.

This receptor was taken from a woman aged 18-29 years in good health. What was sequenced was memory (CD45RO+) T cells sorted from blood. The chain joins TRBV15 to TRBJ2-3; no reliable D call. As DNA, the CDR3 is TGTGCCACCAGCAGAGAACCTGTAAATACGCAGTATTTT. This encodes CATSREPVNTQYF.